The present T cell receptor (beta chain) was sequenced within a study of regulatory T cells in long-lasting Graves disease. Study in general: Persistent cases took antithyroid drugs over 5 years and stayed TSH receptor antibody positive.

V shed 4 bases and J shed 5 bases, with 12 bases lying between them. CDR3 length: 13 residues. CDR1 and CDR2 from the germline V gene are SGHNT and YYREEE (reference sequence). Time point meaning: persistent/refractory GD, antithyroid drugs over 5 years with positive TRAb. Researchers made the TCR library from RNA that was extracted from PBMCs. This clonotype came up a few times. Its antigen remains unknown. Researchers made TCR beta libraries by using iRepertoire HTBI primers and running Arm-PCR on CDR3 regions. One entry per CDR3 protein results from TCRdb running MiXCR on the multiplex PCR reads. Among under 450,000 distinct CDR3 sequences listed, roughly 25% were seen once. Findings of the study overall: Persistent patients shared 2,741 public clonotypes among themselves. Newly diagnosed patients shared fewer, at 900 to 1,000. Persistent disease preferred TRBV28, TRBJ1-2 and TRBJ2-5; new disease, TRBV20-1 and TRBJ2-1.

This sample comprised peripheral blood mononuclear cells (PBMCs), obtained when the disease was refractory, from a patient treated with antithyroid drugs. The chain has TRBV5-4 and TRBJ2-5; D is ambiguous. This receptor was identified in a woman between 40 and 50 years old with Graves disease. CDR3 amino acids: CASSQFDRETQYF. CDR3 in DNA: TGTGCCAGCAGCCAGTTCGACCGGGAGACCCAGTACTTC.